These 5 T cell receptor beta chains share one sample of origin, sequenced in a study of blood T cells in healthy people across ages. For the second PCR, which ran for about 7 to 11 cycles, a sample-barcoded 5' primer and a J-beta primer mix were used. Using its own MiXCR run on the 5' RACE reads, TCRdb lists one record per CDR3 protein. The sample shows 600,000 or so distinct CDR3 sequences, roughly 43% of them seen only once. The sequencing input was blood. These receptors originate from an elderly man in good health.

This clonotype was found once. V and J are TRBV20-1 and TRBJ2-4, with a weak D call TRBD1 (5 bases). The J call may be incorrect, as the DNA end agrees better with TRBJ2-5. CDR1 and CDR2 from the germline V gene are DFQATT and SNEGSKA (reference sequence). The CDR3 covers 14 residues. The CDR3 bases are TGCAGTGCTAGAGAACTGGCAGGGAAAGAGACCCAGTACTTC. This codes for CSARELAGKETQYF.

As regards this clonotype: A junction end diverges from the germline sequence, so it may reflect a read error. The chain couples TRBV20-1 to TRBJ2-5; TRBD2 is a possible D gene (5 bases). CDR1 DFQATT and CDR2 SNEGSKA come from the germline V gene (reference sequence). The CDR3 spans 14 residues. CDR3 sequence: CGARSPLAEETQYF. The DNA for the CDR3 is TGCGGTGCTAGGAGCCCGCTAGCAGAAGAGACCCAGTACTTC.

This chain connects TRBV5-5 to TRBJ1-2; TRBD1 is a possible D gene (5 bases). Germline V gene data show CDR1 as SGHKS and CDR2 as YYEKEE (reference sequence). The CDR3 extends over 14 amino acids. The V end was cut by 5 bases, the J end by 3 bases, with 14 bases between. The CDR3 protein is CASSSGGSDYGYTF. The CDR3 nucleotides read TGTGCCAGCAGTTCTGGGGGGTCGGACTATGGCTACACCTTC.

This clonotype was recorded a few times. This rearrangement joins TRBV3-1 to TRBJ2-3, with D perhaps TRBD1 (7 bases). CDR1 is LGHDT and CDR2 is YNNKEL in the germline V gene (reference sequence). The CDR3 has 15 residues. Trimming took 4 bases from V and 4 from J, leaving 15 bases between them. As DNA, the CDR3 is TGTGCCAGCAGCCCATGGACAGGCGGGGCAGATACGCAGTATTTT. Translated: CASSPWTGGADTQYF.

The chain uses TRBV20-1 and TRBJ2-7, with unresolved D. V was cut by 3 bases and J by 3 bases, with 18 bases left in between. CDR1 and CDR2 (germline): DFQATT, SNEGSKA (reference sequence). The CDR3 is 15 residues long. The CDR3 here is CSASLDPGLDYEQYF. The CDR3 nucleotides read TGCAGTGCTAGCCTAGACCCGGGCCTAGACTACGAGCAGTACTTC.